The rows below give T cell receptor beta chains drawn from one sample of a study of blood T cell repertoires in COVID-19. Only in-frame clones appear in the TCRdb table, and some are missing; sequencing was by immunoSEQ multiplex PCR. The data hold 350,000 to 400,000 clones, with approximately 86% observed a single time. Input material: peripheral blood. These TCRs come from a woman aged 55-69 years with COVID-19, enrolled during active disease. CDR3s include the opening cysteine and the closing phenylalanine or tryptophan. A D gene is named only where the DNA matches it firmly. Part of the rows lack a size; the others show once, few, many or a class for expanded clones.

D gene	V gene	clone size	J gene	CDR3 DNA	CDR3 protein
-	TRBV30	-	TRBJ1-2	TGTGCCTGGAGCAGGACACAATCCGACTATGGCTACACCTTC	CAWSRTQSDYGYTF
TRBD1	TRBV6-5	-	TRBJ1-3	TGTGCCAGCAGTCTCGGACAGGGAGGAAACACCATATATTTT	CASSLGQGGNTIYF
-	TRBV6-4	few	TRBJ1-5	TGTGCCAGCGCCCGGGAGGACGGCAATCAGCCCCAGCATTTT	CASAREDGNQPQHF
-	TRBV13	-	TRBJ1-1	TGTGCCAGCAGCTTAGGCGCCGTTGGGGGGACTGAAGCTTTCTTT	CASSLGAVGGTEAFF
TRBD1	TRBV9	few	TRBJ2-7	TGTGCCAGCAGTGGGTCTCCGGGACAGTCCTACGAGCAGTACTTC	CASSGSPGQSYEQYF
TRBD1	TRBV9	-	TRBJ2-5	TGTGCCAGCAGCGCCACCGGGACAGGGTACGAGACCCAGTACTTC	CASSATGTGYETQYF
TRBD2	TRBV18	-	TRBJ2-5	TGTGCCAGCTCACCCCCTGGGACTAGCGGGAACAAAAAGACCCAGTACTTC	CASSPPGTSGNKKTQYF
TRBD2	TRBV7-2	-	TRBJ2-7	TGTGCCAGCGGCACTGGGGGGGTCCTCTCCTACGAGCAGTACTTC	CASGTGGVLSYEQYF
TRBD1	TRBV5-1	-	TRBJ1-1	TGCGCCAGCAGCCCCGGACAGGGACCCACTGAAGCTTTCTTT	CASSPGQGPTEAFF
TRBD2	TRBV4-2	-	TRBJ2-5	TGTGCCAGCAGCCAGGGCGGACTAGCGGGGGGGTGGGGAGAGACCCAGTACTTC	CASSQGGLAGGWGETQYF
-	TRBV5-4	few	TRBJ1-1	TGTGCCAGCAGCTTGGATCTCGGGGTATTAGGGAACACTGAAGCTTTCTTT	CASSLDLGVLGNTEAFF
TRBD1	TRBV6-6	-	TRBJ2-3	TGTGCCAGCAGTTACTCTGACAGGGGGCCAGATACGCAGTATTTT	CASSYSDRGPDTQYF
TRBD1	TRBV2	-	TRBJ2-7	TGTGCCAGCAGTGTCGACAGGGATTCCTACGAGCAGTACTTC	CASSVDRDSYEQYF
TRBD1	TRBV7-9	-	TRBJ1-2	TGTGCCAGCAGTCCCGACAGGGCTCGCTACACCTTC	CASSPDRARYTF
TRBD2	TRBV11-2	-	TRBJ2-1	TGTGCCAGCAGCCCTAGCGGGGGGAGGGGCAATGAGCAGTTCTTC	CASSPSGGRGNEQFF
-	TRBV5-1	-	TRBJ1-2	TGCGCCAGCAGCGGCGGGGGTTCCTCCTATGGCTACACCTTC	CASSGGGSSYGYTF
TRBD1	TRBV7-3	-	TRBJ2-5	TGTGCCAGCAGCCAGAACACAGGGGGATGGGAGACCCAGTACTTC	CASSQNTGGWETQYF
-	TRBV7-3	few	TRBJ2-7	TGTGCCAGCAGACAAAAGGGGTACGAGCAGTACTTC	CASRQKGYEQYF